This TCR beta chain is drawn from a study of OX40 agonist ivuxolimab in advanced cancers. Background on the study: Earlier treatment with anti-PD-1, anti-PD-L1 or anti-CTLA-4 was permitted, and about 40% had received some.

CDR1 is SQVTM and CDR2 is ANQGSEA in the germline V gene. CDR3 length: 14 residues. The junction had 7 bases not matched to a gene; V was cut back by 8 bases and J by 2 bases. Points on this clone: Its antigen is still unknown.

Assay used: immunoSEQ multiplex PCR; TCRdb lists only in-frame clones, some missing. The repertoire holds tens of thousands of clones, under 85% seen once, with under 6% in the top ten. If patients had autoimmune disease history or systemic immunosuppression, they were excluded. Sampling of blood occurred at baseline, cycle 4 day 1, and cycle 7 day 1. The study, taken as a whole, reports: Clonal expansion from baseline to week 6 occurred in both CD4+ and CD8+ T cells.

This clonotype was obtained from an adult with an advanced solid tumor such as melanoma, head and neck, liver or kidney cancer. The genes are TRBV29-1 and TRBJ2-3, with 10 bases matching TRBD1. Source: CD4+ or CD8+ T cells sorted from blood, taken in a trial of the OX40 agonist ivuxolimab. The CDR3 DNA follows: TGCAGCTCCGGGACAGGGGCCGACACAGATACGCAGTATTTT. Translated, it gives CSSGTGADTDTQYF.